This TCR beta chain comes out of a study of T cells of healthy individuals. CDR1 is SGHRS and CDR2 is YFSETQ in the germline V gene. CDR3 length: 16 amino acids. The V and J ends lost 1 base and 3 bases respectively, with 15 bases between them. A single record per CDR3 protein comes from TCRdb applying MiXCR to the 5' RACE reads. Among over 95,000 distinct CDR3 sequences listed, roughly 18% were seen once. The rearrangement uses TRBV5-1 and TRBJ2-3; D not certain. The sequence was collected from a human donor in good health. The CDR3: CASSLRAPRLTDTQYF. The CDR3 DNA reads TGCGCCAGCAGCTTGAGGGCCCCACGATTGACAGATACGCAGTATTTT.